The 17 T cell receptor beta chains listed next were all sequenced from one sample in a study of chemoradiotherapy in HPV16-positive cancers (dated by TCRdb to between 2021 and 2024). Library preparation was by the immunoSEQ multiplex PCR assay. Imported from immuneACCESS, the table was reduced by TCRdb to in-frame sequences with V and J called. These copies leave out some clones; in studies compared against another copy, an unresolved V gene accounts for under half, and the cause of the remainder is not known. Across this sample there are roughly 14,000 clones, with roughly 90% seen only once. In total, the top ten clones hold 2.7% of the sample. Here the sequenced sample was blood, taken from a patient who underwent chemoradiotherapy. These receptors were collected from a human donor with HPV-associated anogenital cancer.

J is TRBJ1-1 and V is TRBV6-1; D remains unclear. CDR1 is MNHNS and CDR2 is SASEGT in the germline V gene. V was shortened by 5 bases and J by 1 base, with 11 bases between the two germline ends. The CDR3 is 14 amino acids. The CDR3 protein is CASSLELRNTEAFF. The CDR3 nucleotides read TGTGCCAGCAGTCTAGAGCTCCGGAACACTGAAGCTTTCTTT.

The chain has TRBV21-1 and TRBJ2-3; TRBD1 reflects the table's D call only, with no check against the DNA. TRBV21-1 constitutes a pseudogene. This CDR3 region has 19 residues. In DNA form, the CDR3 reads TGTGCCAGCAGACCGACAGGGGACCCTCTCACGACTCTCACAGATACGCAGTATTTT. Protein sequence: CASRPTGDPLTTLTDTQYF.

The V and J genes are TRBV6-4 and TRBJ2-3, with D maybe TRBD1 (6 bases). CDR1 MRHNA and CDR2 SNTAGT come from the germline V gene. The CDR3 runs to 14 residues. Trimming took off 2 bases at V and 2 bases at J, with 8 bases between the two ends. This chain's CDR3 is CASSDGGITDTQYF. CDR3 in DNA: TGTGCCAGCAGTGACGGGGGCATCACAGATACGCAGTATTTT.

V is TRBV4-1 and J is TRBJ2-3, with unresolved D. The V gene lost 4 bases and the J gene lost 3 bases, with 5 bases spanning the gap. This CDR3 is built from 12 residues. The V gene's germline CDR1 is MGHRA and CDR2 YSYEKL. The CDR3 coding sequence is TGCGCCAGCAGCCGTACTACAGATACGCAGTATTTT. Translation gives CASSRTTDTQYF.

This clone occurred a few times. CDR3 region: CASSQTGMADTQYF. In DNA form, the CDR3 reads TGTGCCAGCAGCCAGACAGGGATGGCAGATACGCAGTATTTT. The chain employs TRBV6-4 and TRBJ2-3; 7 bases map to TRBD1. V was clipped by 6 bases and J by 4 bases; unmatched bases: 7. Germline V gene data show CDR1 as MRHNA and CDR2 as SNTAGT. The CDR3 totals 14 residues.

The rearrangement links TRBV7-2 to TRBJ1-5; D is perhaps TRBD1 (6 bases). From germline, CDR1 is SGHTA and CDR2 FQGNSA. Trimming shortened V by 1 base and J by 4 bases, and 14 bases separated the two germline ends. This CDR3 region has 16 residues. This chain's CDR3 is CASSLGLWGRNQPQHF. The CDR3, as DNA: TGTGCCAGCAGCTTAGGGTTATGGGGGCGGAATCAGCCCCAGCATTTT.

V is TRBV7-2 and J is TRBJ1-4; D is undetermined. Trimming took off 8 bases at V and 8 bases at J, with 9 bases between the two ends. The germline CDR1 and CDR2 sequences are SGHTA and FQGNSA. This CDR3 is 11 amino acids long. The CDR3 nucleotides read TGTGCCAGCGGGGAAAACGAAAAACTGTTTTTT. It encodes CASGENEKLFF.

The V and J genes are TRBV4-3 and TRBJ2-7, with 9 bases that match TRBD1. CDR3 length: 16 amino acids. From germline, CDR1 is LGHNA and CDR2 YSLEER. Unmatched junction bases numbered 3, after V lost 0 bases and J lost 0 bases. The CDR3 DNA reads TGCGCCAGCAGCCAAGATGGACAGGGGAGCTCCTACGAGCAGTACTTC. It specifies CASSQDGQGSSYEQYF.

The rearrangement links TRBV9 to TRBJ2-3, with 9 positions matching TRBD2. The V and J ends lost 1 base and 2 bases, in that order; junction bases with no gene match: 2. The CDR3 runs to 15 residues. Germline assignment: CDR1 SGDLS and CDR2 YYNGEE. The CDR3 is CASSVSGGPTDTQYF. In DNA, the CDR3 is TGTGCCAGCAGCGTAAGCGGGGGGCCCACAGATACGCAGTATTTT.

The chain uses TRBV5-6 and TRBJ1-2; D gene uncertain. CDR3 length equals 12 residues. CDR1 is SGHDT, CDR2 YYEEEE, per germline. V shed 5 bases and J shed 8 bases, with 13 bases lying between them. The DNA for the CDR3 is TGTGCCAGCAGTTTGCAGGAGAGGGGCTACACCTTC. This translates into CASSLQERGYTF.

The gene calls are TRBV6-6 and TRBJ1-3; D may be TRBD1 (5 bases). Germline lookup yields CDR1 MNHNY and CDR2 SVGAGI (reference sequence). The CDR3 consists of 14 residues. V was cut by 2 bases and J by 2 bases, with 7 bases left in between. The CDR3 reads CASSYRGAGNTIYF. CDR3 sequence (DNA): TGTGCCAGCAGTTACAGAGGGGCTGGAAACACCATATATTTT.

The chain links TRBV30 to TRBJ2-6; D is possibly TRBD1 (5 bases). The CDR3 extends over 14 amino acids. In germline, CDR1 is GTSNPN, CDR2 SVGIG (reference sequence). V lost 0 bases to trimming and J lost 4 bases, with 7 bases between them. CDR3 DNA sequence: TGTGCCTGGAGTGTAGGGGCCGGGGCCAACGTCCTGACTTTC. Translating gives CAWSVGAGANVLTF.

The rearrangement links TRBV4-2 to TRBJ1-4; a possible D gene is TRBD1 (6 bases). Between the trimmed V and J ends, which lost 4 bases and 0 bases, there was a span of 18 bases. The germline gives CDR1 LGHNA, CDR2 YNFKEQ. The CDR3 spans 18 residues. The CDR3 DNA sequence: TGTGCCAGCAGCCGCGATCGGGGACAAAAAGCAACTAATGAAAAACTGTTTTTT. Its protein is CASSRDRGQKATNEKLFF.

V gene TRBV9 combines with J gene TRBJ2-1, with 12 bases fitting TRBD2. CDR1 and CDR2 (germline): SGDLS, YYNGEE. With V trimmed by 0 bases and J by 5 bases, 3 bases remained unmatched. CDR3 length: 16 residues. For the CDR3, the DNA is TGTGCCAGCAGCGTAGCACTAGCGGGGGGCGACAATGAGCAGTTCTTC. Its protein is CASSVALAGGDNEQFF.

The chain combines TRBV6-4 with TRBJ2-2; no firm D call. CDR1 is MRHNA, CDR2 SNTAGT, per germline. The V and J ends lost 6 bases and 2 bases respectively, with 16 bases between them. CDR3 length: 16 amino acids. CDR3 DNA sequence: TGTGCCAGCAGAAAGACCCGGTCCCGTAACACCGGGGAGCTGTTTTTT. Translating it yields CASRKTRSRNTGELFF.

In its sample, this clone was seen once. CDR3 region: CSVRRETQYF. Here the CDR3 DNA reads TGCAGCGTGCGACGAGAGACCCAGTACTTC. This chain connects TRBV29-1 to TRBJ2-5; D uncertain. CDR3 size: 10 residues. Germline V lookup: CDR1 SQVTM, CDR2 ANQGSEA. V shed 6 bases and J shed 4 bases, with 6 bases lying between them.

This rearrangement joins TRBV6-1 to TRBJ1-5; D unresolved. V dropped 1 base and J dropped 1 base, with 8 bases sitting between them. The germline CDR1 and CDR2 sequences are MNHNS and SASEGT. The CDR3 sequence is 15 residues long. CDR3 coding DNA: TGTGCCAGCAGTGAAGTCCCGGGGAGCAATCAGCCCCAGCATTTT. This gives the protein CASSEVPGSNQPQHF.